The text below deals with one T cell receptor beta chain. Its antigen remains unknown. Produced via immunoSEQ multiplex PCR; TCRdb's table is partial and in-frame only. The sample includes roughly 86,000 clones, around 85% of them seen just once. Pooling covered second doses at about 4 or about 12 weeks. This record belongs to a study of T cell responses to AZD1222 COVID-19 vaccine. The study, taken as a whole, reports: Among the donors, most were white British and more were female, and clonal diversity was possibly underestimated. Only a handful of AZD1222 recipients, six or seven in all, had baseline seropositivity.

The sample was peripheral blood, taken 28 days after the second AZD1222 dose. This sequence was found in an adult who received the AZD1222 COVID-19 vaccine.

The CDR3 region has the DNA TGCGCCAGCAGCTTGGGAGAGGGGATGAAAAGCTATGGCTACACCTTC. It translates to CASSLGEGMKSYGYTF. The rearrangement links TRBV5-1 to TRBJ1-2; D is possibly TRBD1 (5 bases). Germline CDR1 SGHRS, CDR2 YFSETQ. The length of the CDR3 is 16 residues. The ends were cut back, 0 bases at V and 4 bases at J, with 16 bases in the middle.